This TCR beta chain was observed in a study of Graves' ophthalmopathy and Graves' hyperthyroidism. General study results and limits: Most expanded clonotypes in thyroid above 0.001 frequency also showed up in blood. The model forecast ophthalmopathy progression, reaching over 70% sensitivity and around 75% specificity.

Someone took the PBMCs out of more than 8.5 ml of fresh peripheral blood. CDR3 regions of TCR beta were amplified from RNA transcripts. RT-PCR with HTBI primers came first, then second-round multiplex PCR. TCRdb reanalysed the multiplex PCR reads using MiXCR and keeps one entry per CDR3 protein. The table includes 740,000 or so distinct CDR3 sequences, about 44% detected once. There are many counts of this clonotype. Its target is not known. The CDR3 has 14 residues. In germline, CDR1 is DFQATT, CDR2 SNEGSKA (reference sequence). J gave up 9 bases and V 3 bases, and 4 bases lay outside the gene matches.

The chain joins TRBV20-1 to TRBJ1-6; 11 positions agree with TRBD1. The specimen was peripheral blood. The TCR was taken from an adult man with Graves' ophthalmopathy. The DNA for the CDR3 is TGCAGTGCTAGCGATGGACAGGGGGCTTCACCCCTCCACTTT. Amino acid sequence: CSASDGQGASPLHF.